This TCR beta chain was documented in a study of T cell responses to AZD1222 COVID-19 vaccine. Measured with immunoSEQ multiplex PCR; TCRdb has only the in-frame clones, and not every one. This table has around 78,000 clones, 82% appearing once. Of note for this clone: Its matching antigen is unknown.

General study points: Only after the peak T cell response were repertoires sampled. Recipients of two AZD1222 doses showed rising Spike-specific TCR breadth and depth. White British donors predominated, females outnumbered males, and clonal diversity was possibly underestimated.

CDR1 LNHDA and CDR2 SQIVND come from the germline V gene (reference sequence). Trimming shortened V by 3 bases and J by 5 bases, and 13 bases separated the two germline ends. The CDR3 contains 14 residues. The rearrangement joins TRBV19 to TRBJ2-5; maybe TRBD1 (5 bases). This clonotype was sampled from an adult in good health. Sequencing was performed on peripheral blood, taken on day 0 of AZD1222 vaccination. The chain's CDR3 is CASSIQGRPETQYF. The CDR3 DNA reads TGTGCCAGTAGTATCCAGGGAAGGCCGGAGACCCAGTACTTC.